What follows are 9 T cell receptor beta chains derived from one specimen sequenced in a study of cytomegalovirus exposure and HLA in healthy donors. In the PCR, 60 Vbeta and 13 Jbeta primers were used. Assay: immunoSEQ multiplex PCR; the TCRdb copy retains only in-frame clones and omits some. This listing includes approximately 37,000 clones. The sample comprised PBMCs. The receptors originated from a male donor in good health and CMV-seronegative.

J is TRBJ2-7 and V is TRBV4-1; D is undetermined. This CDR3 spans 13 amino acids. V lost 2 bases and J 1 base, leaving 6 bases between the germline ends. CDR1 and CDR2 (germline): MGHRA, YSYEKL. The CDR3 nucleotides are TGCGCCAGCAGCCAACGGTTTTCCTACGAGCAGTACTTC. This translates into CASSQRFSYEQYF.

The chain uses TRBV25-1 and TRBJ2-1; maybe TRBD2 (5 bases). Germline V CDR1 and CDR2: MGHDK, SYGVNS. V lost 3 bases to trimming and J lost 10 bases, with 13 bases between them. This CDR3 contains 13 residues. The CDR3 region is CASSDLHGGEQFF. The CDR3 DNA sequence: TGTGCCAGCAGTGATCTACATGGAGGAGAGCAGTTCTTC.

The chain uses TRBV5-1 and TRBJ1-4; 7 bases map to TRBD1. The CDR3 is made up of 18 amino acids. After removal of 1 base from V and 0 bases from J, the junction contained 9 bases not matched to a gene. Germline values: CDR1 SGHRS, CDR2 YFSETQ. The DNA of the CDR3 is TGCGCCAGCAGCTTGCGTACAGGGGCGACACCAACTAATGAAAAACTGTTTTTT. This sequence encodes CASSLRTGATPTNEKLFF. The entire variable domain, with the rest obtained from reference TRBV5-1 and TRBJ1-4, is as follows: KAGVTQTPRYLIKTRGQQVTLSCSPISGHRSVSWYQQTPGQGLQFLFEYFSETQRNKGNFPGRFSGRQFSNSRSEMNVSTLELGDSALYLCASSLRTGATPTNEKLFFGSGTQLSVL.

V and J are TRBV6-5 and TRBJ1-1; a possible D gene is TRBD1 (5 bases). The CDR3 covers 16 residues. With 0 bases removed from V and 1 base from J, the gap between germline ends came to 12 bases. Germline CDR1 and CDR2: MNHEY and SVGAGI. The CDR3 sequence: CASSYSGSGGNTEAFF. The CDR3 nucleotides read TGTGCCAGCAGTTACTCTGGGAGCGGGGGGAACACTGAAGCTTTCTTT.

The V call is TRBV15, the J call TRBJ1-2; possibly TRBD1 for D (6 bases). This CDR3 region has 14 residues. Germline assignment: CDR1 LNHNV and CDR2 YYDKDF (reference sequence). Trimming took off 4 bases at V and 5 bases at J, with 14 bases between the two ends. The CDR3 spells CATSTSGVAYGYTF. The CDR3 DNA reads TGTGCCACCAGCACATCAGGGGTTGCTTATGGCTACACCTTC.

The V call is TRBV29-1, the J call TRBJ2-3, with 10 bases matching TRBD1. The V gene's germline CDR1 is SQVTM and CDR2 ANQGSEA. Trimming removed 6 bases from V and 3 bases from J; junction bases left unmatched: 18. This CDR3 has 18 amino acids. CDR3 nucleotides: TGCAGCGTCCAAGGCTTACGGGACAGGGGTGGGAGGACAGATACGCAGTATTTT. Protein sequence: CSVQGLRDRGGRTDTQYF.

The chain links TRBV18 to TRBJ2-3; 10 bases map to TRBD2. V dropped 2 bases and J dropped 6; count of bases not matched to a gene: 11. The CDR3 covers 17 residues. Germline CDR1 reads KGHSH; CDR2 reads LQKENI. CDR3 residues: CASSPGGLASIGDTQYF. Written as DNA, the CDR3 is TGTGCCAGCTCACCAGGGGGACTAGCGAGCATAGGGGATACGCAGTATTTT.

This chain connects TRBV6-1 to TRBJ2-7; weak D call: TRBD1 (6 bases). With 3 bases removed from V and 2 bases from J, the gap between germline ends came to 14 bases. The CDR3 has 15 residues. The germline CDR1 and CDR2 sequences are MNHNS and SASEGT. CDR3 region: CASSEVGAQAYEQYF. The DNA of the CDR3 is TGTGCCAGCAGTGAGGTGGGGGCCCAAGCCTACGAGCAGTACTTC.

The genes are TRBV27 and TRBJ2-7; unclear D gene. This CDR3 is 13 amino acids long. Germline values: CDR1 MNHEY, CDR2 SMNVEV (reference sequence). Trimming took off 3 bases at V and 5 bases at J, with 11 bases between the two ends. The CDR3: CASSLAGINEQYF. CDR3 DNA sequence: TGTGCCAGCAGTTTGGCAGGTATCAACGAGCAGTACTTC.